Each of the 22 T cell receptor beta chains below was sequenced from the same sample in a study of a mutant IDH1 vaccine in newly diagnosed glioma. Measured with immunoSEQ multiplex PCR; TCRdb has only the in-frame clones, and not every one. The table has under 150,000 clones, under 90% seen once. These receptors have no known antigen. Specified time point: week 11, during vaccination. Mutant IDH1 20-mer peptide, at 300 ug, made up each vaccine dose, with topical imiquimod. The source was PBMCs, collected from a glioma patient whose treatment included an IDH1 peptide vaccine. These receptors were taken from a woman aged 50 to 60 with glioma.

J is TRBJ2-5 and V is TRBV19; D gene uncertain. CDR3 length: 13 amino acids. V lost 1 base, J lost 5 bases, and 8 bases lay in between. Germline V lookup: CDR1 LNHDA, CDR2 SQIVND (reference sequence). The CDR3: CASSIVPWETQYF. Here the CDR3 DNA reads TGTGCCAGTAGTATAGTCCCGTGGGAGACCCAGTACTTC. The whole variable domain, remainder taken from reference TRBV19 and TRBJ2-5, is DGGITQSPKYLFRKEGQNVTLSCEQNLNHDAMYWYRQDPGQGLRLIYYSQIVNDFQKGDIAEGYSVSREKKESFPLTVTSAQKNPTAFYLCASSIVPWETQYFGPGTRLLVL.

The chain recombines TRBV15 with TRBJ2-3, with no clear D. Germline V gives CDR1 LNHNV, CDR2 YYDKDF (reference sequence). Trimming pared 1 base from V and 0 bases from J, leaving 8 bases between. The CDR3 has 15 amino acids. The CDR3 DNA sequence: TGTGCCACCAGCAGAGGCGACGGGAGCACAGATACGCAGTATTTT. Translated: CATSRGDGSTDTQYF.

This clone was seen once. This chain links TRBV2 with TRBJ2-5; D tentatively reads TRBD1 or TRBD2 (5 bases each). The J call is in doubt because the DNA end fits TRBJ2-7 better. Germline values: CDR1 SNHLY, CDR2 FYNNEI. This CDR3 has 14 amino acids. The CDR3, as DNA: TGTGCCAGCAGAGATGGGGACGCCTCCTACGAGCAGTACTTC. Its translation: CASRDGDASYEQYF.

The V and J genes are TRBV29-1 and TRBJ2-7; TRBD2 might be the D (6 bases). Germline CDR1 reads SQVTM; CDR2 reads ANQGSEA. Trimming took 5 bases from V and 4 from J, leaving 15 bases between them. The CDR3 has 13 amino acids. The CDR3 region has the DNA TGCAGCGTTTCGGTGGGAGGATCTTACGAGCAGTACTTC. Its translation is CSVSVGGSYEQYF.

The V call is TRBV11-2, the J call TRBJ2-6, with D possibly being TRBD2 (6 bases). This CDR3 contains 19 residues. Germline V gene sequence: CDR1 SGHAT, CDR2 FQNNGV. Trimming left V 2 bases short and J 18 bases short, with 35 bases between. The CDR3 DNA is TGTGCCAGCAGCTTACGGGGGTTAGGCGACCAAGGGTCTACTGCCTCTCCGACTTTC. The encoded protein is CASSLRGLGDQGSTASPTF.

The gene calls are TRBV28 and TRBJ2-7; D is perhaps TRBD1 (5 bases). The V end lost 6 bases, the J end lost 1 base, and 13 bases lay between the germline ends. In germline, CDR1 is MDHEN, CDR2 SYDVKM. The CDR3 spans 14 residues. CDR3 coding DNA: TGTGCCAGCAGAGCACAGGTTTGGTCCTACGAGCAGTACTTC. Residues: CASRAQVWSYEQYF.

The gene calls are TRBV27 and TRBJ1-6, with D uncertain. Between the trimmed V and J ends, which lost 0 bases and 8 bases, there was a span of 11 bases. This CDR3 spans 15 amino acids. Germline loops: CDR1 MNHEY, CDR2 SMNVEV (reference sequence). The CDR3: CASSLSGGSHSPLHF. In DNA, the CDR3 is TGTGCCAGCAGTTTATCGGGCGGATCCCATTCACCCCTCCACTTT.

The chain is built from TRBV6-5 and TRBJ1-2; a possible D gene is TRBD1 (5 bases). Looked up from germline, CDR1 is MNHEY and CDR2 is SVGAGI. The CDR3 spans 16 residues. V dropped 0 bases and J dropped 3 bases, with 14 bases sitting between them. CDR3 coding DNA: TGTGCCAGCAGTTACTCGAAGGGTTTCAGGGACTATGGCTACACCTTC. Its protein is CASSYSKGFRDYGYTF.

For this clone: An end of the junction does not agree with germline; a read error may underlie this. The rearrangement joins TRBV29-1 to TRBJ2-4; 8 bases match TRBD2. This CDR3 comprises 12 residues. CDR1 and CDR2 (germline): SQVTM, ANQGSEA. The CDR3 spells CGVESGGGIQYF. CDR3 DNA: TGCGGCGTTGAATCTGGCGGGGGGATTCAGTACTTC.

The chain uses TRBV9 and TRBJ1-3; D gene uncertain. Germline V CDR1 and CDR2: SGDLS, YYNGEE. Trimming cost V 0 bases and J 4 bases, with 11 bases left between them. This CDR3 contains 15 residues. The DNA for the CDR3 is TGTGCCAGCAGCGTAGGTTCTATCGCCGGAAACACCATATATTTT. Residues: CASSVGSIAGNTIYF.

V is TRBV29-1 and J is TRBJ1-3; a weak D match, TRBD1 (5 bases). CDR3 length: 14 residues. The V end was cut by 3 bases, the J end by 0 bases, with 9 bases between. CDR1 is SQVTM and CDR2 is ANQGSEA in the germline V gene. This CDR3 is CSVEGGSSGNTIYF. The DNA for the CDR3 is TGCAGCGTTGAGGGGGGGAGCTCTGGAAACACCATATATTTT.

The chain couples TRBV28 to TRBJ2-1, with no clear D. The CDR3 has 15 residues. In germline, CDR1 is MDHEN, CDR2 SYDVKM. V shed 2 bases and J shed 8 bases, with 16 bases lying between them. CDR3 in DNA: TGTGCCAGCAGTTTAGGTACTACCCACATAGATGAGCAGTTCTTC. It codes for CASSLGTTHIDEQFF.

The genes are TRBV6-6 and TRBJ1-2; 9 nucleotides align to TRBD1. V lost 4 bases and J lost 3; bases outside the gene matches: 6. The length of the CDR3 is 15 residues. CDR1 MNHNY and CDR2 SVGAGI come from the germline V gene (reference sequence). CDR3 DNA sequence: TGTGCCAGCAGTTCCCCTGACAGGGGGTACTATGGCTACACCTTC. Protein: CASSSPDRGYYGYTF.

This chain uses TRBV5-6 with TRBJ2-7; D ambiguous. The ends were cut back, 0 bases at V and 0 bases at J, with 10 bases in the middle. Germline assignment: CDR1 SGHDT and CDR2 YYEEEE. The CDR3 has 15 residues. CDR3 in DNA: TGTGCCAGCAGCTTGGTTACGAGGAGCTCCTACGAGCAGTACTTC. Encoded protein: CASSLVTRSSYEQYF.

The rearrangement joins TRBV6-1 to TRBJ2-1; unclear D gene. V dropped 0 bases and J dropped 10 bases, with 10 bases sitting between them. Germline-derived CDR1 and CDR2 are MNHNS and SASEGT. The CDR3 has 13 amino acids. In DNA form, the CDR3 reads TGTGCCAGCAGTGAAGCAAACGGGCGGGAGCAGTTCTTC. Protein: CASSEANGREQFF.

This sequence joins TRBV5-1 and TRBJ2-3; TRBD2 agrees at 9 bases. CDR3 length equals 15 residues. V was clipped by 0 bases and J by 5 bases; unmatched bases: 4. Looked up from germline, CDR1 is SGHRS and CDR2 is YFSETQ. The CDR3 sequence is CASSLVGLAGDTQYF. The CDR3 bases are TGCGCCAGCAGCTTGGTGGGACTAGCAGGAGATACGCAGTATTTT.

The genes are TRBV28 and TRBJ2-5, with D possibly being TRBD1 or TRBD2 (5 bases each). Germline CDR1 reads MDHEN; CDR2 reads SYDVKM. The CDR3 totals 14 residues. V was shortened by 7 bases and J by 3 bases, with 15 bases between the two germline ends. This chain's CDR3 is CASTMGDRKETQYF. DNA for the CDR3: TGTGCCAGCACCATGGGGGACCGAAAAGAGACCCAGTACTTC.

The chain couples TRBV19 to TRBJ2-2, with 11 bases identical to TRBD2. From germline, CDR1 is LNHDA and CDR2 SQIVND (reference sequence). V was clipped by 5 bases and J by 2 bases; unmatched bases: 7. The CDR3 contains 17 residues. DNA of the CDR3: TGTGCCAGTAGTCCGGGACTAGCGGTTTTCAACACCGGGGAGCTGTTTTTT. Its protein product is CASSPGLAVFNTGELFF.

The rearrangement links TRBV5-6 to TRBJ2-3; TRBD2 aligns across 8 bases. The CDR3 is made up of 15 amino acids. Per germline, CDR1 SGHDT and CDR2 YYEEEE. V was clipped by 1 base and J by 1 base; unmatched bases: 2. CDR3 nucleotide sequence: TGTGCCAGCAGCTTGATGACTAGCGGCACAGATACGCAGTATTTT. Protein sequence: CASSLMTSGTDTQYF. The full variable domain, rest sourced from reference TRBV5-6 and TRBJ2-3, is DAGVTQSPTHLIKTRGQQVTLRCSPKSGHDTVSWYQQALGQGPQFIFQYYEEEERQRGNFPDRFSGHQFPNYSSELNVNALLLGDSALYLCASSLMTSGTDTQYFGPGTRLTVL.

This chain uses TRBV6-1 with TRBJ1-4; 7 bases line up with TRBD1. Trimming took 3 bases from V and 8 from J; bases not matched to a gene: 3. Germline CDR1 MNHNS, CDR2 SASEGT. The CDR3 sequence is 13 residues long. CDR3 amino acids: CASSETGWEKLFF. The CDR3 DNA is TGTGCCAGCAGTGAGACAGGGTGGGAAAAACTGTTTTTT.

The chain employs TRBV11-3 and TRBJ2-1, with TRBD2 identical over 8 bases. The germline V gene has CDR1 SGHNT and CDR2 YENEEA. The CDR3 covers 15 residues. V was clipped by 0 bases and J by 5 bases; unmatched bases: 3. The CDR3 coding sequence is TGTGCCAGCAGCTTAGATAGCGGGATCAACAATGAGCAGTTCTTC. Protein: CASSLDSGINNEQFF.

The rearrangement links TRBV7-8 to TRBJ2-1; D might be TRBD1 (6 bases). This CDR3 has 18 residues. The ends were cut back, 7 bases at V and 0 bases at J, with 22 bases in the middle. CDR1 is SGHVS and CDR2 is FQNEAQ in the germline V gene. As DNA, the CDR3 is TGTGCCAGCACCCTCGGCAGGGGTAGACCTAGCTCCTACAATGAGCAGTTCTTC. Translating gives CASTLGRGRPSSYNEQFF.